Detailed here is one TCR beta chain. The sample comes from a study of beta chain features in type 1 diabetes. Expressed TCRB transcripts were sequenced because the isolated RNA had all been reverse transcribed beforehand. Method: immunoSEQ multiplex PCR; TCRdb's copy keeps in-frame clones and lacks some. Altogether around 500,000 clones are present, roughly 31% being singletons, with the ten largest covering about 0.065%. CD45RO/CCR7/CD25/CD127/CD95/CD27 separated CD4+ naive, central memory, regulatory and stem cell-like memory cells by sorting. The origin of this receptor is a man between 18 and 29 years old in good health. Sequenced sample: naive CD4+ T cells from blood.

The CDR3 sequence: CASSLVGQRYEQYF. CDR3 bases: TGTGCCAGCAGCTTAGTGGGACAGAGGTACGAGCAGTACTTC. This chain links TRBV13 with TRBJ2-7; TRBD1 matches 7 bases. Germline values: CDR1 PRHDT, CDR2 FYEKMQ (reference sequence). The trim removed 1 base at V and 4 bases at J, leaving 4 bases unmatched. The CDR3 spans 14 residues.